The 23 T cell receptor beta chains below come from one sample, sequenced in a study of blood T cell repertoires in COVID-19. Clones were sequenced by immunoSEQ multiplex PCR, and TCRdb holds only the in-frame ones, with some missing. The sample records some 66,000 clones, 75% to 80% being singletons. The sample consisted of peripheral blood. The receptors shown here come from a woman aged 80 or over with acute or convalescent COVID-19.

The chain employs TRBV5-1 and TRBJ1-2; 7 bases match TRBD1. This CDR3 has 14 amino acids. In germline, CDR1 is SGHRS, CDR2 YFSETQ. Trimming at V came to 3 bases and at J to 3 bases, leaving 5 bases not matched to a gene. Here the CDR3 DNA reads TGCGCCAGCAGCTCGGGGGACAGAGACTATGGCTACACCTTC. It specifies CASSSGDRDYGYTF.

The chain has TRBV27 and TRBJ2-7; tentatively, D is TRBD2 (6 bases). Germline CDR1 MNHEY, CDR2 SMNVEV (reference sequence). With 6 bases removed from V and 3 bases from J, the gap between germline ends came to 18 bases. The CDR3 runs 15 residues. The DNA of the CDR3 is TGTGCCAGCAGCGGGACTCGGTATACACTCTACGAGCAGTACTTC. Encoded protein: CASSGTRYTLYEQYF.

This rearrangement joins TRBV2 to TRBJ2-3; weak D call: TRBD1 (5 bases). Per the germline V gene, CDR1 is SNHLY and CDR2 is FYNNEI. CDR3 length equals 14 residues. Between the trimmed V and J ends, which lost 6 bases and 3 bases, there was a span of 13 bases. In nucleotides, the CDR3 is TGTGCCAGCAGGGTTGGGGCTTGGACAGATACGCAGTATTTT. This encodes CASRVGAWTDTQYF.

The chain carries TRBV15 and TRBJ2-3; a possible D gene is TRBD1 (5 bases). Germline CDR1 LNHNV, CDR2 YYDKDF (reference sequence). This CDR3 has 15 residues. V dropped 3 bases and J dropped 4 bases, with 14 bases sitting between them. The CDR3 DNA sequence: TGTGCCACCAGCAGGGGCCAGGGCAGGGCAGATACGCAGTATTTT. Protein product: CATSRGQGRADTQYF. Combining the CDR3 with reference TRBV15 and TRBJ2-3 gives the whole variable domain DAMVIQNPRYQVTQFGKPVTLSCSQTLNHNVMYWYQQKSSQAPKLLFHYYDKDFNNEADTPDNFQSRRPNTSFCFLDIRSPGLGDTAMYLCATSRGQGRADTQYFGPGTRLTVL.

The chain recombines TRBV6-5 with TRBJ2-4; 12 bases align to TRBD2. CDR1 and CDR2 from the germline V gene are MNHEY and SVGAGI. This CDR3 has 13 amino acids. V gave up 6 bases and J gave up 16 bases; unmatched junction bases: 10. The CDR3 sequence: CASSPGLAGRRYF. The CDR3 DNA reads TGTGCCAGCAGCCCGGGACTAGCGGGCAGGCGATACTTC.

The V gene is TRBV7-2, the J gene TRBJ2-7; a weak D match, TRBD2 (6 bases). V lost 3 bases and J lost 2, with 14 bases in between. Germline-derived CDR1 and CDR2 are SGHTA and FQGNSA. The CDR3 extends over 15 amino acids. CDR3 sequence (DNA): TGTGCCAGCAGCTTCACGTCGGGAGTGGCCTACGAGCAGTACTTC. Translated: CASSFTSGVAYEQYF. The full variable domain, in which reference TRBV7-2 and TRBJ2-7 provide the parts outside the CDR3, is GAGVSQSPSNKVTEKGKDVELRCDPISGHTALYWYRQSLGQGLEFLIYFQGNSAPDKSGLPSDRFSAERTGGSVSTLTIQRTQQEDSAVYLCASSFTSGVAYEQYFGPGTRLTVT.

The rearrangement joins TRBV19 to TRBJ2-7; possibly TRBD2 for D (5 bases). In germline, CDR1 is LNHDA, CDR2 SQIVND (reference sequence). The CDR3 runs 15 residues. Trimming shortened V by 5 bases and J by 4 bases, and 18 bases separated the two germline ends. The CDR3 coding sequence is TGTGCCAGTAGTTCGGACTCACAAACCTTATACGAGCAGTACTTC. Amino acid sequence: CASSSDSQTLYEQYF. The variable domain in full, with the rest retrieved from reference TRBV19 and TRBJ2-7, is DGGITQSPKYLFRKEGQNVTLSCEQNLNHDAMYWYRQDPGQGLRLIYYSQIVNDFQKGDIAEGYSVSREKKESFPLTVTSAQKNPTAFYLCASSSDSQTLYEQYFGPGTRLTVT.

The V call is TRBV5-4, the J call TRBJ2-1; 7 bases are a match to TRBD2. CDR1 is SGHNT and CDR2 is YYREEE in the germline V gene (reference sequence). The J segment lost 3 bases and the V segment lost 10 bases, leaving 13 bases of the junction unmatched. CDR3 length equals 15 residues. The DNA of the CDR3 is TGTGCCCTCAGCTCGGCGGGAGCTGGCTACAATGAGCAGTTCTTC. Translation gives CALSSAGAGYNEQFF.

V usage is TRBV2 and J usage is TRBJ1-5; possibly TRBD1 for D (6 bases). The V gene's germline CDR1 is SNHLY and CDR2 FYNNEI. This CDR3 has 12 residues. V lost 9 bases and J lost 6, with 12 bases in between. In DNA form, the CDR3 reads TGTGCCAGTTCACAGGGTGGTCAGCCCCAGCATTTT. This translates into CASSQGGQPQHF.

This clone has only one observation. The rearrangement joins TRBV5-4 to TRBJ1-2; the match to TRBD1 covers 9 bases. Germline values: CDR1 SGHNT, CDR2 YYREEE (reference sequence). J was trimmed by 2 bases and V by 2 bases; bases with no gene match: 7. This CDR3 comprises 16 residues. The CDR3 nucleotides are TGTGCCAGCAGCTTTCACCCCGGGACAGGGAACTATGGCTACACCTTC. Protein sequence: CASSFHPGTGNYGYTF.

This chain joins TRBV7-3 and TRBJ2-3; 8 bases match TRBD1. This CDR3 has 14 amino acids. Trimming cost V 5 bases and J 5 bases; bases outside gene matches: 6. Per the germline V gene, CDR1 is SGHTA and CDR2 is FQGTGA. Written as DNA, the CDR3 is TGTGCCAGCAGCAAGACTGGGACAGGAGATACGCAGTATTTT. This sequence encodes CASSKTGTGDTQYF.

The CDR3 DNA follows: TGTGCCTGGAGGGACCAGGGCACTGAAGCTTTCTTT. This translates into CAWRDQGTEAFF. The chain uses TRBV30 and TRBJ1-1; perhaps TRBD1 as D (5 bases). Germline assignment: CDR1 GTSNPN and CDR2 SVGIG (reference sequence). The CDR3 spans 12 residues. V was trimmed by 3 bases and J by 4 bases, leaving 9 bases between them.

The gene calls are TRBV2 and TRBJ2-2; no firm D call. CDR1 is SNHLY, CDR2 FYNNEI, per germline. The CDR3 loop spans 13 amino acids. V gave up 5 bases and J gave up 5 bases, with 9 bases separating them. CDR3 DNA: TGTGCCAGCAGTCCTCAGTGGACCGGGGAGCTGTTTTTT. Translating gives CASSPQWTGELFF. The full variable domain, its missing parts supplied by reference TRBV2 and TRBJ2-2, is EPEVTQTPSHQVTQMGQEVILRCVPISNHLYFYWYRQILGQKVEFLVSFYNNEISEKSEIFDDQFSVERPDGSNFTLKIRSTKLEDSAMYFCASSPQWTGELFFGEGSRLTVL.

The chain joins TRBV7-8 to TRBJ2-1; TRBD1 aligns across 9 bases. Germline CDR1 SGHVS, CDR2 FQNEAQ. This CDR3 spans 16 amino acids. J gave up 3 bases and V 1 base, and 4 bases lay outside the gene matches. CDR3 protein: CASSLEGQGYYNEQFF. The CDR3 DNA reads TGTGCCAGCAGCTTAGAGGGACAGGGCTACTACAATGAGCAGTTCTTC.

The chain combines TRBV18 with TRBJ1-2, with D uncertain. This CDR3 spans 14 amino acids. Between the trimmed V and J ends, which lost 2 bases and 6 bases, there was a span of 13 bases. The germline V gene encodes CDR1 KGHSH and CDR2 LQKENI. The CDR3 loop is CASSPTGGLDGYTF. The CDR3 DNA sequence: TGTGCCAGCTCACCAACCGGCGGTTTAGATGGCTACACCTTC.

The J gene is TRBJ1-5, the V gene TRBV28; D perhaps matches TRBD1 (5 bases). Germline V CDR1 and CDR2: MDHEN, SYDVKM. This CDR3 comprises 14 residues. Trimming removed 7 bases from V and 4 bases from J, with 14 bases in between. CDR3 nucleotide sequence: TGTGCCAGCATCCAGGCAGGGCCGAATCAGCCCCAGCATTTT. Amino acid sequence: CASIQAGPNQPQHF.

This clone was counted only a few times. The chain recombines TRBV2 with TRBJ2-7; D is uncertain. This CDR3 comprises 14 residues. Germline V gene sequence: CDR1 SNHLY, CDR2 FYNNEI. Trimming removed 1 base from V and 6 bases from J, with 13 bases in between. CDR3 amino acids: CASSEVTPPSEQYF. CDR3 sequence (DNA): TGTGCCAGCAGTGAAGTGACTCCTCCCTCCGAGCAGTACTTC. The whole variable domain, remainder taken from reference TRBV2 and TRBJ2-7, is EPEVTQTPSHQVTQMGQEVILRCVPISNHLYFYWYRQILGQKVEFLVSFYNNEISEKSEIFDDQFSVERPDGSNFTLKIRSTKLEDSAMYFCASSEVTPPSEQYFGPGTRLTVT.

This chain uses TRBV7-8 with TRBJ1-2; 8 nucleotides match TRBD1. From germline, CDR1 is SGHVS and CDR2 FQNEAQ. The CDR3 has 14 amino acids. The V segment lost 1 base and the J segment 4 bases; nucleotides outside the gene matches: 2. Here the CDR3 DNA reads TGTGCCAGCAGCTTAGTGGACAGGGCCTATGGCTACACCTTC. Its protein product is CASSLVDRAYGYTF.

J is TRBJ2-7 and V is TRBV2, with 7 bases lining up with TRBD2. Germline CDR1 reads SNHLY; CDR2 reads FYNNEI. CDR3 length: 14 residues. V was pared by 6 bases and J by 4 bases, with 9 bases of the junction left unmatched. The CDR3 is CASRGVGRVYEQYF. The CDR3 DNA reads as TGTGCCAGCAGGGGCGTGGGGAGGGTATACGAGCAGTACTTC.

The rearrangement uses TRBV28 and TRBJ2-7; 9 bases agree with TRBD2. Germline lookup yields CDR1 MDHEN and CDR2 SYDVKM. With V trimmed by 5 bases and J by 4 bases, 9 bases remained unmatched. CDR3 length: 15 residues. CDR3 amino acids: CASSATGLAGYEQYF. CDR3 nucleotide sequence: TGTGCCAGCAGTGCCACAGGGCTAGCGGGGTACGAGCAGTACTTC. Using reference TRBV28 and TRBJ2-7 for the parts outside the CDR3, the full variable domain is DVKVTQSSRYLVKRTGEKVFLECVQDMDHENMFWYRQDPGLGLRLIYFSYDVKMKEKGDIPEGYSVSREKKERFSLILESASTNQTSMYLCASSATGLAGYEQYFGPGTRLTVT.

The chain carries TRBV19 and TRBJ1-1; 7 bases map to TRBD1. This CDR3 is 16 amino acids long. Germline loops: CDR1 LNHDA, CDR2 SQIVND (reference sequence). With 7 bases clipped from V and 1 base from J, the junction kept 12 bases outside the gene matches. The CDR3 here is CASIGGQGVRNTEAFF. The CDR3 bases are TGTGCCAGTATTGGGGGGCAGGGGGTCCGGAACACTGAAGCTTTCTTT.

The J gene is TRBJ2-1, the V gene TRBV20-1; 8 bases align to TRBD1. Per germline, CDR1 DFQATT and CDR2 SNEGSKA (reference sequence). V lost 3 bases and J lost 9; bases outside the gene matches: 10. This CDR3 has 14 residues. CDR3 nucleotides: TGCAGTGCTAGTTCCAGGACAGGGCTTGGTGAGCAGTTCTTC. This translates into CSASSRTGLGEQFF.

The chain employs TRBV25-1 and TRBJ1-2; TRBD1 matches at 12 bases. V trimming: 8 bases; J trimming: 7 bases; junction bases outside the gene matches: 11. The germline V gene encodes CDR1 MGHDK and CDR2 SYGVNS. This CDR3 region has 15 residues. CDR3 DNA sequence: TGTGCCAGCTACGGACCGGGACAGGGGGCTGGTGGCTACACCTTC. It translates to CASYGPGQGAGGYTF.